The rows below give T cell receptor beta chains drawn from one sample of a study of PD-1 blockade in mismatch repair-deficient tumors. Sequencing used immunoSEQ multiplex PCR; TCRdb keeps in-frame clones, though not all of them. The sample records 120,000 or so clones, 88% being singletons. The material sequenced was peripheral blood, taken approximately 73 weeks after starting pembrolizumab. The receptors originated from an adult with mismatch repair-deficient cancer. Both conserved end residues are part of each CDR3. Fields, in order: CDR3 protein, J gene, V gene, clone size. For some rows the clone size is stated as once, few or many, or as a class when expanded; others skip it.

CDR3: CAWTSGYNEQFF; J: TRBJ2-1; V: TRBV30; size: NA
CDR3: CASSLVGEGWGEQYF; J: TRBJ2-7; V: TRBV5-6; size: NA
CDR3: CAIRNSGRAVDEQFF; J: TRBJ2-1; V: TRBV10-3; size: NA
CDR3: CASRDTEAFF; J: TRBJ1-1; V: TRBV6-6; size: few
CDR3: CASSLKSGRAYNEQFF; J: TRBJ2-1; V: TRBV28; size: NA
CDR3: CASSPATGTGVYEQFF; J: TRBJ2-1; V: TRBV7-9; size: NA
CDR3: CASSLGGDWKQYF; J: TRBJ2-7; V: TRBV5-4; size: NA
CDR3: CASSTGQDPAFTEAFF; J: TRBJ1-1; V: TRBV5-5; size: NA
CDR3: CASSLSGTNYGYTF; J: TRBJ1-2; V: TRBV5-8; size: NA
CDR3: CASSLTTGRAYEQYF; J: TRBJ2-7; V: TRBV6-5; size: NA
CDR3: CASSLAVAGGAYEQYF; J: TRBJ2-7; V: TRBV7-2; size: NA
CDR3: CASSHSREQYF; J: TRBJ2-7; V: TRBV28; size: few
CDR3: CASSVGKGRAYEQYF; J: TRBJ2-7; V: TRBV9; size: few
CDR3: CASSLDLGANGYTF; J: TRBJ1-2; V: TRBV7-8; size: NA
CDR3: CASSPVGWGEQFF; J: TRBJ2-1; V: TRBV7-9; size: NA
CDR3: CATKWGPGELFF; J: TRBJ2-2; V: TRBV6-5; size: NA
CDR3: CASSQRRDSGNTIYF; J: TRBJ1-3; V: TRBV7-9; size: NA
CDR3: CAWTFRKLRSGNTIYF; J: TRBJ1-3; V: TRBV30; size: NA
CDR3: CATRTGSDWGEQFF; J: TRBJ2-1; V: TRBV15; size: NA
CDR3: CASSLSVRTGPQETQYF; J: TRBJ2-5; V: TRBV27; size: NA
CDR3: CASSPSGTHSYEQYF; J: TRBJ2-7; V: TRBV19; size: NA
CDR3: CASSVGRDSDQPQHF; J: TRBJ1-5; V: TRBV9; size: NA
CDR3: CATSGIRDRVIADTQYF; J: TRBJ2-3; V: TRBV15; size: NA
CDR3: CASSLATWAEQFF; J: TRBJ2-1; V: TRBV7-9; size: NA
CDR3: CASSATLSAGELFF; J: TRBJ2-2; V: TRBV6-6; size: NA
CDR3: CAWSVGTLYEQYF; J: TRBJ2-7; V: TRBV30; size: NA
CDR3: CASGRLLAGRVNTGELFF; J: TRBJ2-2; V: TRBV12-5; size: NA
CDR3: CASSIKPGATEAFF; J: TRBJ1-1; V: TRBV19; size: NA
CDR3: CASSPGLAGGNEQFF; J: TRBJ2-1; V: TRBV27; size: once
CDR3: CASRGRAEAFF; J: TRBJ1-1; V: TRBV28; size: NA
CDR3: CASTNRDIGEKLFF; J: TRBJ1-4; V: TRBV11-2; size: NA
CDR3: CASSLAGTSLYEQYF; J: TRBJ2-7; V: TRBV7-8; size: NA
CDR3: CASRRDRNNYEQYF; J: TRBJ2-7; V: TRBV2; size: NA
CDR3: CSVILGEKLFF; J: TRBJ1-4; V: TRBV29-1; size: NA
CDR3: CSVEEQTGWGGYTF; J: TRBJ1-2; V: TRBV29-1; size: NA
CDR3: CASSLGQGATEAFF; J: TRBJ1-1; V: TRBV5-8; size: NA
CDR3: CASSVGGNYGYTF; J: TRBJ1-2; V: TRBV9; size: NA
CDR3: CASSLGGDPTYF; J: TRBJ2-7; V: TRBV7-9; size: NA
CDR3: CASSLTGSSYNEQFF; J: TRBJ2-1; V: TRBV5-1; size: NA
CDR3: CASSYSQGAGEQYF; J: TRBJ2-7; V: TRBV6-6; size: NA
CDR3: CASSLALAGLVYEQYF; J: TRBJ2-7; V: TRBV5-1; size: NA
CDR3: CASSQLRETQYF; J: TRBJ2-5; V: TRBV14; size: once
CDR3: CATSRGLAGGRYEQYF; J: TRBJ2-7; V: TRBV15; size: NA
CDR3: CASSPYVEGTGELFF; J: TRBJ2-2; V: TRBV6-1; size: few
CDR3: CASSFGLPGNQPQHF; J: TRBJ1-5; V: TRBV27; size: NA
CDR3: CASSRGGVGLYNEQFF; J: TRBJ2-1; V: TRBV6-6; size: NA
CDR3: CASSLGLAGASTDTQYF; J: TRBJ2-3; V: TRBV14; size: NA
CDR3: CASSLARGYEQYF; J: TRBJ2-7; V: TRBV5-1; size: NA
CDR3: CAWNAGEVDGYTF; J: TRBJ1-2; V: TRBV30; size: few
CDR3: CASRLIPRTGFDYGYTF; J: TRBJ1-2; V: TRBV5-6; size: once
CDR3: CASSSISGTGEQYF; J: TRBJ2-7; V: TRBV4-1; size: NA